One TCR beta chain is described in this entry. The data were taken from a study of blood T cell repertoires in COVID-19. The overall study: Material from acute and convalescent COVID-19 was sourced from the United States, Italy and Spain. In each case, the material was cDNA or gDNA derived from T cells, B-cell-depleted T cells, or PBMCs.

Original data processing: Reference gene primer amplification gave estimated nucleated cell counts. Libraries were prepared by immunoSEQ multiplex PCR; TCRdb keeps only in-frame clonotypes and omits some of them. That table supplies the V and J calls and clone size; D and trimming were determined from the DNA. The sample holds 250,000 or so clones; 70% to 90% are singletons and the top ten take over 1.2%. V shed 0 bases and J 8 bases; nucleotides not matched to a gene: 6. The germline CDR1 and CDR2 sequences are MNHEY and SVGAGI. The CDR3 length is 15 residues. The sequence was obtained from a man older than 75 with acute or convalescent COVID-19. The V call is TRBV6-5, the J call TRBJ2-7, with 11 bases fitting TRBD2. Material for sequencing was peripheral blood. The CDR3 DNA reads as TGTGCCAGCAGTTACTCAACTAGCGGGGGCTATCAGCAGTACTTC. Its protein product is CASSYSTSGGYQQYF.